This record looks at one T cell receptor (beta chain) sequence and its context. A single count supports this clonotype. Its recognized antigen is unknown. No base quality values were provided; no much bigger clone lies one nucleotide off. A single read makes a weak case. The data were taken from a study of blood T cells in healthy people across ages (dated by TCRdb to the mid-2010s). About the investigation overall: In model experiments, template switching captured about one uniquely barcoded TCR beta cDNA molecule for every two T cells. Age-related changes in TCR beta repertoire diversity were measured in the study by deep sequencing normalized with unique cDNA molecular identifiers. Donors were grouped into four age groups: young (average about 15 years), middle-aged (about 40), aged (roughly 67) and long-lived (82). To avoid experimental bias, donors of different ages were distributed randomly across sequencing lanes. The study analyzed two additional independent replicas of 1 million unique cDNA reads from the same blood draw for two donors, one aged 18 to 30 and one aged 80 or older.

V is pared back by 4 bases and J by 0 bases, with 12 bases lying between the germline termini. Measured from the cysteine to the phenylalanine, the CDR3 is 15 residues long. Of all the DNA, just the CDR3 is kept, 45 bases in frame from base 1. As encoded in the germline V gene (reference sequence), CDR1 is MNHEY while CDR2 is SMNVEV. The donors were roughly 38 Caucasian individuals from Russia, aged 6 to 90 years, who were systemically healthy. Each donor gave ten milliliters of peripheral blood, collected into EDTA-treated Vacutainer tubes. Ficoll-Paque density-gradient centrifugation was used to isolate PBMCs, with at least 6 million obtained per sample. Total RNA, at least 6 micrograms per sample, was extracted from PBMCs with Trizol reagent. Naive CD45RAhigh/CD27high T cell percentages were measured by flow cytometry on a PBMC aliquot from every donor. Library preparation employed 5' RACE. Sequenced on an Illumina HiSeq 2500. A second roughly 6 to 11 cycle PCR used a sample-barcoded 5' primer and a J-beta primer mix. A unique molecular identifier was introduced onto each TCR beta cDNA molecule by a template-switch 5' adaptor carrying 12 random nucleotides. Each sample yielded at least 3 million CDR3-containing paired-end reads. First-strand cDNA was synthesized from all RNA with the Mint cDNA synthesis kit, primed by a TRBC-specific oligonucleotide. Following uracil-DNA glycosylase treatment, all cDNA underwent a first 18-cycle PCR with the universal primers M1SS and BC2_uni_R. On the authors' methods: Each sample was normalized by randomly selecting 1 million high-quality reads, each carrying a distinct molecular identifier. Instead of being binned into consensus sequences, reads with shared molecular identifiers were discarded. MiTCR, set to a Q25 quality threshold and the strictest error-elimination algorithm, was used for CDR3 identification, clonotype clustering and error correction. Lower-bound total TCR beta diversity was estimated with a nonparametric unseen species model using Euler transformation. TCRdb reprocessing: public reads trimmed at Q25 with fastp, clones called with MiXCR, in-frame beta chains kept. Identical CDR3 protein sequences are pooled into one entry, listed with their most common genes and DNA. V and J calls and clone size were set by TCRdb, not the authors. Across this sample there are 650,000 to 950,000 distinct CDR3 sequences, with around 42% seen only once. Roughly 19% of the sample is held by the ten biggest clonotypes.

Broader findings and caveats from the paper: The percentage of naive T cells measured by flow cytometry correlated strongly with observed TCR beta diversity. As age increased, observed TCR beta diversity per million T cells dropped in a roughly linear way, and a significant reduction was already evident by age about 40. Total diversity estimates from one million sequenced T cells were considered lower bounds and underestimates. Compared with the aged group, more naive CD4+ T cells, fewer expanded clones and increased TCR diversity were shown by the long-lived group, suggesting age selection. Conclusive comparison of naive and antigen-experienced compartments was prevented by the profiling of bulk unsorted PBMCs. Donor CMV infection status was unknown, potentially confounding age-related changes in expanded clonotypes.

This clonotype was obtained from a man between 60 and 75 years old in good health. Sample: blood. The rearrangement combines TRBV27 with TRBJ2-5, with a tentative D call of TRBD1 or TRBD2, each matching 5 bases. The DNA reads TGTGCCAGCAGTTCGGGACCTGCGTACCAAGAGACCCAGTACTTC. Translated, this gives CASSSGPAYQETQYF.